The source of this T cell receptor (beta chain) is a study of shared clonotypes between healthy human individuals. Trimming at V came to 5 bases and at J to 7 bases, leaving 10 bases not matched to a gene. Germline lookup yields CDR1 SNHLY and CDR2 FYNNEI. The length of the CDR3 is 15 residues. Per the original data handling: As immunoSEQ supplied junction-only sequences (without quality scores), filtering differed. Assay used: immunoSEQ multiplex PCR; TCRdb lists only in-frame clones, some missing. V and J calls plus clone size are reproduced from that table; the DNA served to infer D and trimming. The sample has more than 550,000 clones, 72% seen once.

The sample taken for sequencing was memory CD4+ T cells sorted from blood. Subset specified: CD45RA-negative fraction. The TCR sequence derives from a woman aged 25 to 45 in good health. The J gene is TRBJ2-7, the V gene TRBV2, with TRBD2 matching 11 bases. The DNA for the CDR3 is TGTGCCAGCAGTTCCCAACTAGCGGGAGTTAGTGAGCAGTACTTC. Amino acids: CASSSQLAGVSEQYF.